These T cell receptor beta chains were read from a single sample in a study of regulatory T cells in long-lasting Graves disease. TCRdb ran MiXCR on the multiplex PCR reads and lists one entry per CDR3 protein. The sample consists of more than 650,000 distinct CDR3 sequences, 25% to 35% of them appearing once. The material was peripheral blood mononuclear cells (PBMCs), obtained when the disease was refractory, from a patient treated with antithyroid drugs. The receptors derive from a female donor with Graves disease. Both conserved end residues are part of each CDR3. A D gene is named only where the DNA matches it firmly. Clone size is given for some rows only: seen once, a few or many times, or a class if the clone is expanded.

cdr3_nt cdr3_aa clone_size j_call v_call d_call
TGCAGTGCATCGGGACAGGGAAAGAATCAGCCCCAGCATTTT CSASGQGKNQPQHF NA TRBJ1-5 TRBV20-1 TRBD1
TGTGCCAGCAGTTCCCTCAGACAGAACTATGGCTACACCTTC CASSSLRQNYGYTF few TRBJ1-2 TRBV12-3/TRBV12-4 NA
TGTGCCAGCAGCGAATTTTTGGGGGACTACGAGCAGTACTTC CASSEFLGDYEQYF many TRBJ2-7 TRBV2 NA
TGTGCCAGCAGTTTAATAAGCGGGGGGAACACCGGGGAGCTGTTTTTT CASSLISGGNTGELFF NA TRBJ2-2 TRBV12-3/TRBV12-4 TRBD2
TGTGCCAGCTCACCAGGGGCAGGGGGCGTCTATGGCTACACCTTC CASSPGAGGVYGYTF NA TRBJ1-2 TRBV18 TRBD1
TGTGCCTGGAGTGGTCAGAGGCCTAACACTGAAGCTTTCTTT CAWSGQRPNTEAFF NA TRBJ1-1 TRBV30 NA
TGTGCCAGTAGTATGACTAGCGGGAGGATGACAGATACGCAGTATTTT CASSMTSGRMTDTQYF NA TRBJ2-3 TRBV19 TRBD2
TGTGCCAGCAGCTCGGGGCTAGCGGGATCAGATACGCAGTATTTT CASSSGLAGSDTQYF NA TRBJ2-3 TRBV11-2 TRBD2
TGTGCCAGCAGCTCGGGACAGAAACTAAACACCATATATTTT CASSSGQKLNTIYF few TRBJ1-3 TRBV11-1 TRBD1
TGTGCCAGCAGCACGAGCGGGACGTCTCAAGAGACCCAGTACTTC CASSTSGTSQETQYF few TRBJ2-5 TRBV9 TRBD2
TGTGCCAGCAGCTTGGGCGGCCCTACTAACTATGGCTACACCTTC CASSLGGPTNYGYTF few TRBJ1-2 TRBV7-3 NA
TGTGCCAGCAGTTTAAAGGAGGGGCAGGGGGCTTTCTTT CASSLKEGQGAFF many TRBJ1-1 TRBV12-3/TRBV12-4 NA
TGTGCCAGCAGTGAAGTGTTGGACGGAACTGAAGCTTTCTTT CASSEVLDGTEAFF many TRBJ1-1 TRBV2 NA
TGCAGCGTAGCCCCCTACAGGGAGGACACTGAAGCTTTCTTT CSVAPYREDTEAFF NA TRBJ1-1 TRBV29-1 NA
TGTGCCAGTAGTTCCTCACTTTACGGAAACATTCAGTACTTC CASSSSLYGNIQYF NA TRBJ2-4 TRBV19 NA
TGCAGCGTCGCAACAGGGGCGATAAACTATGGCTACACCTTC CSVATGAINYGYTF few TRBJ1-2 TRBV29-1 TRBD1
TGTGCCAGCAGTCGGACAACTTATAATTCACCCCTCCACTTT CASSRTTYNSPLHF few TRBJ1-6 TRBV27 NA
TGTGCCAGCAGCTTAGGAGACAGGGGGTCTCAGCCCCAGCATTTT CASSLGDRGSQPQHF many TRBJ1-5 TRBV7-9 TRBD1
TGTGCCAGCAGTCTACGACACAAGCAAACCCAGTGGGGCTACACCTTC CASSLRHKQTQWGYTF many TRBJ1-2 TRBV28 NA
TGCGCCAGCAGCCCGACGGGCGAGGGCAATGAGCAGTTCTTC CASSPTGEGNEQFF NA TRBJ2-1 TRBV5-1 NA
TGTGCCAGCAGCCAAGAAGGGTTGCCCCAGCATTTT CASSQEGLPQHF NA TRBJ1-5 TRBV3-1 NA
TGTGCCAGCAGGGAGATAGAGACCCAGTACTTC CASREIETQYF many TRBJ2-5 TRBV2 NA
TGTGCCAGCTCACCAAGTCAGGGGGCGGGTCAGCCCCAGCATTTT CASSPSQGAGQPQHF NA TRBJ1-5 TRBV18 TRBD1
TGTGCCAGCAGTTTAATTGTTGGAGGGGGCCCTGGAAACACCATATATTTT CASSLIVGGGPGNTIYF once TRBJ1-3 TRBV28 TRBD1
TGCAGCGTCGTAGCGGGATTGAAAAACATTCAGTACTTC CSVVAGLKNIQYF NA TRBJ2-4 TRBV29-1 TRBD2
TGCAGCGTAGGTGGGTCGAGACAGGCCCATGGCTACACCTTC CSVGGSRQAHGYTF few TRBJ1-2 TRBV29-1 NA
TGCAGTCAGGCCGGGACAGCGAACACTGAAGCTTTCTTT CSQAGTANTEAFF many TRBJ1-1 TRBV20-1 TRBD1
TGTGCCAGCAGCTTCTCCGATCACCCCAGCCCTTTGTATAGCAATCAGCCCCAGCATTTT CASSFSDHPSPLYSNQPQHF once TRBJ1-5 TRBV7-9 NA
TGTGCCAGCAGTGAAAGTGGCAGATTTAACACCGGGGAGCTGTTTTTT CASSESGRFNTGELFF few TRBJ2-2 TRBV2 NA
TGCAGTGCTAGAGATCCGGACAGGGACCACGTATATGGCTACACCTTC CSARDPDRDHVYGYTF NA TRBJ1-2 TRBV20-1 TRBD1
TGTGCCAGCAGTCAGACAGGGTACCCTCCTAACTATGGCTACACCTTC CASSQTGYPPNYGYTF NA TRBJ1-2 TRBV6-1 TRBD1
TGCGCCAGCAGCTTTAAGTTGGGGGGGCGGACTGAAGCTTTCTTT CASSFKLGGRTEAFF NA TRBJ1-1 TRBV5-1 NA
TGCAGCGTTGAAGTCCCTCCCCGTGGAAAACTGTTTTTT CSVEVPPRGKLFF many TRBJ1-4 TRBV29-1 NA
TGTGCCAGCAAGGAAGGGGCGGGAGGTTACGAGCAGTACTTC CASKEGAGGYEQYF once TRBJ2-7 TRBV6-2/TRBV6-3 TRBD2
TGTGCCAGCAGCCCGAACTCTAACTATGGCTACACCTTC CASSPNSNYGYTF few TRBJ1-2 TRBV7-9 NA
TGTGCCAGCACCCCAAGGGCAGGGTCCTACGAGCAGTACTTC CASTPRAGSYEQYF NA TRBJ2-7 TRBV6-1 NA
TGCAGTGCTAGTGACCTGACCACCTCTAATGAAAAACTGTTTTTT CSASDLTTSNEKLFF few TRBJ1-4 TRBV20-1 NA
TGTGCCAGCAGTTTTCCCCCCCTTAGCGGGAGTGGGGAGACCCAGTACTTC CASSFPPLSGSGETQYF many TRBJ2-5 TRBV12-3/TRBV12-4 TRBD2
TGTGCCACCAGCAGTCGACAGAAAGCTTTCTTT CATSSRQKAFF NA TRBJ1-1 TRBV15 NA
TGTGCCAGCAGCCCTTCCGGGGAAGGGGTTCGAGAGACCCAGTACTTC CASSPSGEGVRETQYF NA TRBJ2-5 TRBV7-6 NA